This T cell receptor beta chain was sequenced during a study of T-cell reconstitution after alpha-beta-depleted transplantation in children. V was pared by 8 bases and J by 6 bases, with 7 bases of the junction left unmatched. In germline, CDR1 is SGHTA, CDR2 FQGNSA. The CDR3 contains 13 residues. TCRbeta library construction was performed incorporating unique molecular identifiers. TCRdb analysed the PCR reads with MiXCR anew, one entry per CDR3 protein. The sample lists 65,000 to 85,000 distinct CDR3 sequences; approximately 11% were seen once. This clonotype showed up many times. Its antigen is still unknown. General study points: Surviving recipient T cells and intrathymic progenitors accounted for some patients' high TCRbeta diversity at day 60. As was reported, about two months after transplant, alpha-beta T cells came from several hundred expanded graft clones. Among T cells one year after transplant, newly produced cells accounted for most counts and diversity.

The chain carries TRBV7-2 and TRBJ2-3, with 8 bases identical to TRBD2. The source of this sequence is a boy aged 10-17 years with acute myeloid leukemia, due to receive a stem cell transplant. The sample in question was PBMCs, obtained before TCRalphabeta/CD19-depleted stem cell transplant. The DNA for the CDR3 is TGTGCCAGCGGCGGGACTAGGGCCGATACGCAGTATTTT. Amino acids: CASGGTRADTQYF.